One and the same sample provided the 24 T cell receptor beta chains below, sequenced in a study of cytomegalovirus exposure and HLA in healthy donors. PCR was performed using 60 Vbeta and 13 Jbeta primers. Generated by immunoSEQ multiplex PCR, the TCRdb table keeps only in-frame clones and is missing some. The table records around 200,000 clones, approximately 65% of them present only once. The sample taken for sequencing was PBMCs. These TCRs come from a man between 35 and 55 years old in good health and CMV-seronegative.

The chain uses TRBV5-6 and TRBJ2-7, with 12 bases matching TRBD1. V gave up 4 bases and J gave up 0 bases; unmatched junction bases: 11. CDR3 length: 18 amino acids. Germline CDR1 reads SGHDT; CDR2 reads YYEEEE. As DNA, the CDR3 is TGTGCCAGCAGCCCCGGGACAGGGGGCACCTTTAGCTCCTACGAGCAGTACTTC. Translation: CASSPGTGGTFSSYEQYF.

This chain links TRBV9 with TRBJ1-4; D unclear. In germline, CDR1 is SGDLS, CDR2 YYNGEE. Trimming removed 4 bases at V and 1 base at J, with 14 bases between. The CDR3 spans 16 residues. The CDR3 nucleotides are TGTGCCAGCAGCCCCAGCGCGAAGTTAACTAATGAAAAACTGTTTTTT. Translated, it gives CASSPSAKLTNEKLFF.

The chain combines TRBV7-2 with TRBJ2-2; 10 bases map to TRBD2. J was trimmed by 3 bases and V by 6 bases; bases with no gene match: 4. This CDR3 comprises 15 residues. CDR1 and CDR2 (germline): SGHTA, FQGNSA. The CDR3 nucleotides are TGTGCCAGCAGTTTTAGCGGGAGGCACACCGGGGAGCTGTTTTTT. This translates into CASSFSGRHTGELFF.

The chain couples TRBV6-5 to TRBJ2-7, with D perhaps matching TRBD2 (5 bases). The CDR3 is 13 residues long. Germline CDR1 is MNHEY and CDR2 is SVGAGI. Trimming cost V 8 bases and J 5 bases, with 16 bases left between them. Here the CDR3 reads CASWFRSGDEQYF. Here the CDR3 DNA reads TGTGCCAGCTGGTTCAGGTCCGGGGACGAGCAGTACTTC.

V gene TRBV15 combines with J gene TRBJ1-1; tentative D call: TRBD1 (6 bases). CDR3 length: 13 residues. The germline V and J ends were trimmed by 6 bases and 2 bases, with 10 bases remaining between them. Germline V lookup: CDR1 LNHNV, CDR2 YYDKDF (reference sequence). CDR3 residues: CATRSRGNTEAFF. In DNA, the CDR3 is TGTGCCACCAGAAGCAGGGGCAACACTGAAGCTTTCTTT.

This clone was recorded once. V usage is TRBV5-4 and J usage is TRBJ2-5; 7 bases agree with TRBD2. The closer fit of TRBJ2-7 to the DNA end suggests the J call may be wrong. Per germline, CDR1 SGHNT and CDR2 YYREEE (reference sequence). This CDR3 comprises 13 residues. This CDR3 reads CASSLGRRDEQYF. The CDR3 DNA reads TGTGCCAGCAGCCTCGGGAGGAGGGACGAGCAGTACTTC.

This clone was detected a few times. This chain's CDR3 is CASSLGQGPSNYGYTF. The CDR3, as DNA: TGTGCCAGCAGCTTAGGGCAGGGGCCCTCTAACTATGGCTACACCTTC. The chain has TRBV5-4 and TRBJ1-2, with a weak D call TRBD1 (6 bases). The CDR3 length is 16 residues. Deletions cut 2 bases from V and 0 bases from J, with 14 bases between. CDR1 and CDR2 (germline): SGHNT, YYREEE (reference sequence).

Comments on this clone: In this CDR3 the conserved last residue, phenylalanine or tryptophan, is missing, so a read error is likely. The chain uses TRBV27 and TRBJ2-7; 7 bases are a match to TRBD2. From germline, CDR1 is MNHEY and CDR2 SMNVEV (reference sequence). The CDR3 length is 15 residues. V was pared by 5 bases and J by 2 bases, with 9 bases of the junction left unmatched. CDR3 amino acids: CASSTLAPGTYEQYS. Here the CDR3 DNA reads TGTGCCAGCAGTACACTAGCGCCCGGGACCTACGAGCAGTACTCC.

The chain uses TRBV18 and TRBJ2-3; 14 positions agree with TRBD2. Germline V gene data show CDR1 as KGHSH and CDR2 as LQKENI. The CDR3 runs to 15 residues. The J segment lost 5 bases and the V segment lost 5 bases, leaving 3 bases of the junction unmatched. The CDR3 protein is CASSYGTSGRDTQYF. In nucleotides, the CDR3 is TGTGCCAGCTCATATGGGACTAGCGGGAGAGATACGCAGTATTTT.

CDR3 sequence (DNA): TGTGCCACCAGCGGAAAAAGCGGGAGTGGTGCAGATACGCAGTATTTT. Translating gives CATSGKSGSGADTQYF. The J gene is TRBJ2-3, the V gene TRBV15; TRBD2 aligns across 8 bases. Germline CDR1 LNHNV, CDR2 YYDKDF (reference sequence). J was trimmed by 4 bases and V by 5 bases; bases with no gene match: 11. The CDR3 is 16 amino acids.

The CDR3 loop reads CASSIQGADEKLFF. The DNA for the CDR3 is TGTGCCAGCAGTATACAGGGGGCGGATGAAAAACTGTTTTTT. This sequence joins TRBV28 and TRBJ1-4; 9 nucleotides agree with TRBD1. CDR1 and CDR2 (germline): MDHEN, SYDVKM. V was pared by 5 bases and J by 6 bases, with 4 bases of the junction left unmatched. The CDR3 has 14 amino acids.

The CDR3 spells CASSPDRGNQPQHF. In DNA form, the CDR3 reads TGTGCCAGCAGCCCGGACAGGGGAAATCAGCCCCAGCATTTT. The chain links TRBV7-8 to TRBJ1-5; 9 bases line up with TRBD1. The CDR3 sequence is 14 residues long. The germline V gene has CDR1 SGHVS and CDR2 FQNEAQ. The trim removed 5 bases at V and 4 bases at J, leaving 3 bases unmatched.

The chain joins TRBV11-2 to TRBJ2-5; tentative D call: TRBD1 (6 bases). The CDR3 runs 13 residues. V was cut by 5 bases and J by 5 bases, with 12 bases left in between. Germline-derived CDR1 and CDR2 are SGHAT and FQNNGV. This chain's CDR3 is CASSPNRAETQYF. CDR3 sequence (DNA): TGTGCCAGCAGCCCTAACAGGGCTGAGACCCAGTACTTC.

The CDR3 region is CASRGQRGFTGELFF. The CDR3 DNA is TGTGCCAGCAGGGGCCAGCGGGGGTTCACCGGGGAGCTGTTTTTT. The V and J genes are TRBV5-6 and TRBJ2-2; 8 positions agree with TRBD2. This CDR3 is built from 15 residues. V dropped 5 bases and J dropped 4; count of bases not matched to a gene: 7. Germline-derived CDR1 and CDR2 are SGHDT and YYEEEE.

This chain uses TRBV19 with TRBJ1-2; D might be TRBD1 (6 bases). CDR1 is LNHDA, CDR2 SQIVND, per germline (reference sequence). This CDR3 has 16 amino acids. Trimming shortened V by 5 bases and J by 4 bases, and 20 bases separated the two germline ends. The CDR3: CASSPSGQAFSYGYTF. As DNA, the CDR3 is TGTGCCAGTAGTCCCTCGGGACAAGCCTTTTCCTATGGCTACACCTTC.

This chain uses TRBV4-3 with TRBJ2-7, with TRBD2 identical over 9 bases. The CDR3 runs 15 residues. The germline V gene encodes CDR1 LGHNA and CDR2 YSLEER. V dropped 5 bases and J dropped 3; count of bases not matched to a gene: 8. The CDR3 sequence is CASSYRASGDYEQYF. CDR3 in DNA: TGCGCCAGCAGCTACCGGGCTAGCGGGGACTACGAGCAGTACTTC.

This clone has just one count. V usage is TRBV6-5 and J usage is TRBJ1-5; D call uncertain. V gave up 7 bases and J gave up 7 bases, with 8 bases separating them. The CDR3 sequence is 11 residues long. Germline loops: CDR1 MNHEY, CDR2 SVGAGI. The CDR3 DNA follows: TGTGCCAGCATGCGGGGACAGCCCCAGCATTTT. Its protein is CASMRGQPQHF.

This chain joins TRBV27 and TRBJ1-5; TRBD1 matches at 9 bases. CDR1 MNHEY and CDR2 SMNVEV come from the germline V gene (reference sequence). Losses at the gene ends were 6 bases for V and 6 bases for J; bases not matched to a gene: 9. CDR3 length: 15 amino acids. CDR3 DNA sequence: TGTGCCAGCAGCTCGATAACAGGGGGCGGTCAGCCCCAGCATTTT. This translates into CASSSITGGGQPQHF.

The CDR3 coding sequence is TGCGCCAGCAGGACTAGCGGGAGTTCCTACGAGCAGTACTTC. This translates into CASRTSGSSYEQYF. The rearrangement joins TRBV5-1 to TRBJ2-7, with 12 bases lining up with TRBD2. CDR3 size: 14 residues. Germline CDR1 and CDR2: SGHRS and YFSETQ. With V trimmed by 5 bases and J by 1 base, 1 base remained unmatched.

This chain uses TRBV15 with TRBJ2-7, with TRBD1 identical over 7 bases. The CDR3 is made up of 15 amino acids. The V segment lost 1 base and the J segment 2 bases; nucleotides outside the gene matches: 5. The germline V gene encodes CDR1 LNHNV and CDR2 YYDKDF (reference sequence). CDR3 in DNA: TGTGCCACCAGCAGAGCACCGGGACAGCCCTACGAGCAGTACTTC. Translation: CATSRAPGQPYEQYF.

The chain joins TRBV4-3 to TRBJ2-1, with D unresolved. V was trimmed by 2 bases and J by 5 bases, leaving 7 bases between them. The germline V gene encodes CDR1 LGHNA and CDR2 YSLEER. The CDR3 runs to 13 residues. The CDR3 bases are TGCGCCAGCAGCCAAAGTAGAGACAATGAGCAGTTCTTC. It encodes CASSQSRDNEQFF.

The V call is TRBV7-3, the J call TRBJ1-1; no firm D call. The germline CDR1 and CDR2 sequences are SGHTA and FQGTGA. Trimming took 3 bases from V and 2 from J, leaving 7 bases between them. The CDR3 runs 13 residues. The CDR3 here is CASSLGSNTEAFF. In DNA form, the CDR3 reads TGTGCCAGCAGCTTGGGCAGCAACACTGAAGCTTTCTTT.

This chain joins TRBV2 and TRBJ2-3, with D tentatively TRBD2 (5 bases). Germline V lookup: CDR1 SNHLY, CDR2 FYNNEI. The CDR3 runs to 14 residues. V dropped 6 bases and J dropped 1 base, with 11 bases sitting between them. Here the CDR3 DNA reads TGTGCCAGCAGGCCGGGATCCGGCACAGATACGCAGTATTTT. Protein: CASRPGSGTDTQYF.

This clone was picked up one time. J is TRBJ1-4 and V is TRBV18; TRBD1 aligns across 8 bases. V shed 3 bases, J shed 8 bases, and the junction held 8 bases outside the gene matches. Germline assignment: CDR1 KGHSH and CDR2 LQKENI. CDR3 size: 15 residues. In DNA form, the CDR3 reads TGTGCCAGCTCACCGTCAGGGGGCGAGACGGAAAAACTGTTTTTT. Its protein product is CASSPSGGETEKLFF.